What follows is one TCR beta chain and its context. The CDR3 extends over 12 amino acids. Germline V CDR1 and CDR2: SQVTM, ANQGSEA. V lost 5 bases and J lost 9, with 14 bases in between. These data belong to a study of blood T cell repertoires in COVID-19. The overall study: The United States, Italy and Spain were the sources of the acute and convalescent COVID-19 samples.

Original methodology: Using reference gene primer amplification, nucleated cell counts were estimated. Repertoires were generated with immunoSEQ multiplex PCR, while TCRdb's copy carries only in-frame clones and drops some. The V and J calls and clone size are taken from that table; D and trimming were inferred from the DNA. The sample shows approximately 270,000 clones, about 85% of them seen only once. This TCR was recovered from a human donor with COVID-19, enrolled during active disease. The donor label of this sample is uncertain. The sample taken for sequencing was peripheral blood. The chain uses TRBV29-1 and TRBJ2-1, with D maybe TRBD2 (6 bases). CDR3: CSVMDGSTEQFF. CDR3 in DNA: TGCAGCGTTATGGACGGGAGCACTGAGCAGTTCTTC.